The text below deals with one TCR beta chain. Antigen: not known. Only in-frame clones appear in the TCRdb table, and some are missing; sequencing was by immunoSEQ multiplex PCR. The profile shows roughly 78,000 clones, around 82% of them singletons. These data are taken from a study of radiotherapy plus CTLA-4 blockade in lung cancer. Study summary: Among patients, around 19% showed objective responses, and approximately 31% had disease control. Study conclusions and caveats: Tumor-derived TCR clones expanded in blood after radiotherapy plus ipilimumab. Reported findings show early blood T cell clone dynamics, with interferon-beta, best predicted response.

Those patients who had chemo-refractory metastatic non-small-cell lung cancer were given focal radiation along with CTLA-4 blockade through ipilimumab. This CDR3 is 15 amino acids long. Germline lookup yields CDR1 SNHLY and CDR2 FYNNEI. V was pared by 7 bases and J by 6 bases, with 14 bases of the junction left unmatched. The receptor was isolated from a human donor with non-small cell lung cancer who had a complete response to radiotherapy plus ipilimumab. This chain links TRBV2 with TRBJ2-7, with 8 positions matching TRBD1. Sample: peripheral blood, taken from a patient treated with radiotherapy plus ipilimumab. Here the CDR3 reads CASTPDRGSNGEQYF. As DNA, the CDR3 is TGTGCCAGCACCCCAGACAGGGGAAGTAATGGCGAGCAGTACTTC.